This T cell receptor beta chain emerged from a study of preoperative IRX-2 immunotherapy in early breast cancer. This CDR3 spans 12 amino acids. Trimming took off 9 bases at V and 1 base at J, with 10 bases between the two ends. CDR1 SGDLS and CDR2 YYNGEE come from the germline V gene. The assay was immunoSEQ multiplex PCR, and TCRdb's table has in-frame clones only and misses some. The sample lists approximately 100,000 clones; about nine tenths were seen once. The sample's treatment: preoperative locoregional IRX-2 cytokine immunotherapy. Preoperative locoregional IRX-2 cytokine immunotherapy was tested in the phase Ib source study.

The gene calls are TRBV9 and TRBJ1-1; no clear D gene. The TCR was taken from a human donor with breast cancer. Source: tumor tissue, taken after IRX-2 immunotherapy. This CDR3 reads CATLGTNTEAFF. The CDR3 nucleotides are TGTGCCACCCTAGGCACGAACACTGAAGCTTTCTTT. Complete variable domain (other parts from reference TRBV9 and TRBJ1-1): DSGVTQTPKHLITATGQRVTLRCSPRSGDLSVYWYQQSLDQGLQFLIQYYNGEERAKGNILERFSAQQFPDLHSELNLSSLELGDSALYFCATLGTNTEAFFGQGTRLTVV.